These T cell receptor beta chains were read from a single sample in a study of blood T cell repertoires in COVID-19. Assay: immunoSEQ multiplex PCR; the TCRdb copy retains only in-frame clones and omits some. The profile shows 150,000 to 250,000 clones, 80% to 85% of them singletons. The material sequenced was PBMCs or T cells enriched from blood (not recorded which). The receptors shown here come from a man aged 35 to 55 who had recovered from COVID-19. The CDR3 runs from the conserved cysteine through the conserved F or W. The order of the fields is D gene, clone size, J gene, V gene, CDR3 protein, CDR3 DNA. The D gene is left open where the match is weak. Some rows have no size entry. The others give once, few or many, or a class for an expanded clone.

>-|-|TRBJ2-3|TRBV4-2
CASSQDGTSTDTQYF
TGTGCCAGCAGCCAAGACGGGACTAGCACAGATACGCAGTATTTT
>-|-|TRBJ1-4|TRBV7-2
CASSPQVATNEKLFF
TGTGCCAGCAGCCCGCAGGTTGCAACTAATGAAAAACTGTTTTTT
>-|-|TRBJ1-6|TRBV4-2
CASSQEFRGDPLHF
TGTGCCAGCAGCCAAGAGTTTCGGGGTGACCCCCTCCACTTT
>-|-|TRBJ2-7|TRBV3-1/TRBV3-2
CASSDVRGREQYF
TGTGCCAGCAGCGACGTTAGGGGTCGCGAGCAGTACTTC
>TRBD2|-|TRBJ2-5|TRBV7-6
CASAGTSGGAGETQYF
TGTGCCAGCGCCGGGACTAGCGGGGGGGCCGGGGAGACCCAGTACTTC
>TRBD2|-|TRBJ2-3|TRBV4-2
CASSQGTSTTDTQYF
TGTGCCAGCAGCCAGGGGACTAGCACTACAGATACGCAGTATTTT
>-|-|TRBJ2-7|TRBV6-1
CASSESFLGVYEQYF
TGTGCCAGCAGTGAGTCCTTTCTCGGAGTCTACGAGCAGTACTTC
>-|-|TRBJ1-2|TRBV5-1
CASSFQVDYGYTF
TGCGCCAGCAGCTTCCAGGTTGACTATGGCTACACCTTC
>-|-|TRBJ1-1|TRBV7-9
CASSPKTEAFF
TGTGCCAGCAGCCCTAAAACTGAAGCTTTCTTT
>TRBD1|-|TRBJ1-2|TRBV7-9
CASSLGDRTLVYGYTF
TGTGCCAGCAGCTTAGGGGACAGAACGCTTGTTTATGGCTACACCTTC
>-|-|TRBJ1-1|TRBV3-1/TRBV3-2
CASSPTGHFNTEAFF
TGTGCCAGCAGCCCGACAGGACATTTCAACACTGAAGCTTTCTTT
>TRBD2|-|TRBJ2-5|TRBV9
CASSDSGGILETQYF
TGTGCCAGCAGTGATAGCGGGGGGATATTGGAGACCCAGTACTTC
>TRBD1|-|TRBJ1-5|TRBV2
CASSWSDRGGNQPQHF
TGTGCCAGCAGTTGGAGCGACAGGGGAGGGAATCAGCCCCAGCATTTT
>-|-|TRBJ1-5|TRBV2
CASSRRENQPQHF
TGTGCCAGCAGTAGGAGAGAGAATCAGCCCCAGCATTTT
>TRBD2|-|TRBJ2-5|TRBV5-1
CASSLGVAGQETQYF
TGCGCCAGCAGCTTGGGAGTAGCGGGGCAAGAGACCCAGTACTTC
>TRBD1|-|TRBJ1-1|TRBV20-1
CSASHSYRGNTEAFF
TGCAGTGCCAGTCACTCCTACAGGGGGAACACTGAAGCTTTCTTT
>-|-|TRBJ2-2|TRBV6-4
CASTKDSNTGELFF
TGTGCCAGCACGAAAGACTCGAACACCGGGGAGCTGTTTTTT
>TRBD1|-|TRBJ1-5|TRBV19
CASSETGGLSEPQHF
TGTGCCAGTAGTGAGACAGGGGGCCTTTCGGAGCCCCAGCATTTT
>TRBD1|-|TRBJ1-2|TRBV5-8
CASSLLGQAYGYTF
TGTGCCAGCAGCCTCCTGGGACAGGCTTATGGCTACACCTTC
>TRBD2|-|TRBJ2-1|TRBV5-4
CASSSLPGLEVEQFF
TGTGCCAGCAGCTCGCTACCGGGACTAGAGGTTGAGCAGTTCTTC
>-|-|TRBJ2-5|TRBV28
CASSLFPRLQETQYF
TGTGCCAGCAGTTTATTCCCCAGATTGCAAGAGACCCAGTACTTC
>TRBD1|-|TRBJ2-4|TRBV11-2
CASSGQGKNIQYF
TGTGCCAGCAGCGGACAGGGGAAAAACATTCAGTACTTC
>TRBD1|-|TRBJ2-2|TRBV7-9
CASSLEAGTGITGELFF
TGTGCCAGCAGCTTAGAAGCCGGGACAGGAATCACCGGGGAGCTGTTTTTT
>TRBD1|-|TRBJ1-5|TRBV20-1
CSASRQGDQPQHF
TGCAGTGCTAGTCGACAGGGTGATCAGCCCCAGCATTTT
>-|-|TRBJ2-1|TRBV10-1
CASSPSRFYNEQFF
TGCGCCAGCAGCCCCTCGCGGTTTTACAATGAGCAGTTCTTC
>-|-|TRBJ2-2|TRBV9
CASSVVGGGELFF
TGTGCCAGCAGCGTGGTGGGAGGCGGGGAGCTGTTTTTT
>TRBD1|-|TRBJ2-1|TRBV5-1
CASSSRPGTGSNEQFF
TGCGCCAGCAGCTCACGTCCCGGGACAGGGTCCAATGAGCAGTTCTTC
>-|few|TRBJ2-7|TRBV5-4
CASSPGLGAPYEQYF
TGTGCCAGCAGCCCCGGTCTAGGGGCTCCCTACGAGCAGTACTTC
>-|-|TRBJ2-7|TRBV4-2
CASSQTGFYEQYF
TGTGCCAGCAGCCAGACAGGTTTCTACGAGCAGTACTTC
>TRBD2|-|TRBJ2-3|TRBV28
CASSSREGWDTQYF
TGTGCCAGCAGCTCCAGGGAGGGGTGGGATACGCAGTATTTT
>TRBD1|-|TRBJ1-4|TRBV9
CASSVGLGGANEKLFF
TGTGCCAGCAGCGTCGGGCTAGGGGGCGCGAATGAAAAACTGTTTTTT
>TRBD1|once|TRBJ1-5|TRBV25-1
CASSSGTGSTSNQPQHF
TGTGCCAGCAGCTCCGGGACAGGGAGTACGAGCAATCAGCCCCAGCATTTT
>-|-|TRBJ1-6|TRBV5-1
CASRTGSVRSPLHF
TGCGCCAGCAGGACAGGTTCGGTTCGGTCACCCCTCCACTTT
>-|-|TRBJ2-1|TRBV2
CASSDLMAVSSYNEQFF
TGTGCCAGCAGTGACTTAATGGCGGTTAGCTCCTACAATGAGCAGTTCTTC
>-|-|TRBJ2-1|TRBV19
CASSIWVTAAYNEQFF
TGTGCCAGTAGTATCTGGGTGACAGCCGCTTACAATGAGCAGTTCTTC
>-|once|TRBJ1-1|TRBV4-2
CASSQVSNTEAFF
TGTGCCAGCAGCCAAGTATCCAACACTGAAGCTTTCTTT
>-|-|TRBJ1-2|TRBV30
CAWSGDRSKGYTF
TGTGCCTGGAGTGGAGACAGGTCGAAAGGCTACACCTTC
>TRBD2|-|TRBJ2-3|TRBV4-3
CASSPQTSGGSDTQYF
TGCGCCAGCAGCCCCCAAACTAGCGGGGGATCGGATACGCAGTATTTT
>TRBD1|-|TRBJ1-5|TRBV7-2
CASSLGQGASQPQHF
TGTGCCAGCAGCTTAGGACAGGGGGCAAGTCAGCCCCAGCATTTT
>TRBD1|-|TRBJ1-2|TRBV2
CASAGTGSLAGYTF
TGTGCCAGCGCCGGGACAGGGAGCCTTGCCGGCTACACCTTC
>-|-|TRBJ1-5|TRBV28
CASTPGEGILRPQHF
TGTGCCAGCACCCCCGGGGAGGGCATTCTCAGGCCCCAGCATTTT
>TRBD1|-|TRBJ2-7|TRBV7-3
CASSFEGGPYEQYF
TGTGCCAGCAGCTTTGAAGGGGGCCCCTACGAGCAGTACTTC
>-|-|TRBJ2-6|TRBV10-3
CAISESAGAGANVLTF
TGTGCCATCAGTGAGAGTGCAGGGGCTGGGGCCAACGTCCTGACTTTC
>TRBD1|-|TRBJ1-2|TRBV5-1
CASSLAGQGEGYTF
TGCGCCAGCAGCTTGGCTGGGCAGGGGGAAGGCTACACCTTC
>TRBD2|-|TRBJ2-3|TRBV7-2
CASSLHSTGGGLDTQYF
TGTGCCAGCAGCCTACACTCCACCGGGGGGGGGTTAGATACGCAGTATTTT
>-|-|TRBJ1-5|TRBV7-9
CASSHSGSNQPQHF
TGTGCCAGCAGCCACAGCGGGTCCAATCAGCCCCAGCATTTT
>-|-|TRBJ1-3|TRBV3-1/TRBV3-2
CASSPGSGNTIYF
TGTGCCAGCAGCCCGGGCTCTGGAAACACCATATATTTT
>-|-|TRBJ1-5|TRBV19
CASSIDRGQPQHF
TGTGCCAGTAGTATAGACAGGGGTCAGCCCCAGCATTTT